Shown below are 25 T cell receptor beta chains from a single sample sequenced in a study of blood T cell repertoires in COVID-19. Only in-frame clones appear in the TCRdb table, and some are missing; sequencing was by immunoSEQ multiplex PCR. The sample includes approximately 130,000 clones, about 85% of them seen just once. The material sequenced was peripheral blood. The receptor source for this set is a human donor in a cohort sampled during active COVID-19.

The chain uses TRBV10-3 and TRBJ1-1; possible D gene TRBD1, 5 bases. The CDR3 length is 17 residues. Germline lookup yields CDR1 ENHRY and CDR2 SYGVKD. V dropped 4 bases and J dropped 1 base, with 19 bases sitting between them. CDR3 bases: TGTGCCATCAGTGCGACCGGGACTAGGGCTACGAACACTGAAGCTTTCTTT. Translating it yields CAISATGTRATNTEAFF.

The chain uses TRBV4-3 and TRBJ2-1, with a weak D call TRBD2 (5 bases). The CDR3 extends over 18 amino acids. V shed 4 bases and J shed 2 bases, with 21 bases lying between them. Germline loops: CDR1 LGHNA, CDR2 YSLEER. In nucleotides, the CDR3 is TGCGCCAGCAGCCCAAAGTCTTTACCGAGGGTAACCTACAATGAGCAGTTCTTC. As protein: CASSPKSLPRVTYNEQFF.

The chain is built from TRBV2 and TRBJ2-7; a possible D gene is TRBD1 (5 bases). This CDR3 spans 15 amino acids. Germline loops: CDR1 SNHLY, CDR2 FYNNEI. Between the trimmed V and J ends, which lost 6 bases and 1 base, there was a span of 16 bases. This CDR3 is CASRLRGVISYEQYF. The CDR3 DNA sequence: TGTGCCAGCAGACTAAGGGGCGTCATATCCTACGAGCAGTACTTC.

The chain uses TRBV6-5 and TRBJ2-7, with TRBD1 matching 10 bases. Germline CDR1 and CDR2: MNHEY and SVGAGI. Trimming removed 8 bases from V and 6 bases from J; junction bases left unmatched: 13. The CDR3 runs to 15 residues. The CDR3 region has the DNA TGTGCCAGCGGCGTACCGGGACAGGGGTTGTTCGAGCAGTACTTC. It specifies CASGVPGQGLFEQYF.

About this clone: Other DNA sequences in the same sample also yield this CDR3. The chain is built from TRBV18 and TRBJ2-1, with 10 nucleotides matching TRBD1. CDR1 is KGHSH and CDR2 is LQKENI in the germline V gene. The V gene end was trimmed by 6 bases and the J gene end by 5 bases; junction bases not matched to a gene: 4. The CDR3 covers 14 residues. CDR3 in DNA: TGTGCCAGCTCGAGGGACAGGGGCGACAATGAGCAGTTCTTC. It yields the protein CASSRDRGDNEQFF.

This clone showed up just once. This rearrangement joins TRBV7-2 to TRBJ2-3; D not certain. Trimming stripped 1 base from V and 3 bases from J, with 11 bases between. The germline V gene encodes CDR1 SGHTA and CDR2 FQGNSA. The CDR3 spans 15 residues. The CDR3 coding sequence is TGTGCCAGCAGCTTAGAAGGTTACAGAACAGATACGCAGTATTTT. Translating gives CASSLEGYRTDTQYF.

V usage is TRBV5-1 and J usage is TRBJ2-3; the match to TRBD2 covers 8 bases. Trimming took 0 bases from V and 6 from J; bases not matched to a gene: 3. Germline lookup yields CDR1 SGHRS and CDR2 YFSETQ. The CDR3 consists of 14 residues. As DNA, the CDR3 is TGCGCCAGCAGCTTGGGTGCTAGCGGGGATACGCAGTATTTT. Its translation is CASSLGASGDTQYF.

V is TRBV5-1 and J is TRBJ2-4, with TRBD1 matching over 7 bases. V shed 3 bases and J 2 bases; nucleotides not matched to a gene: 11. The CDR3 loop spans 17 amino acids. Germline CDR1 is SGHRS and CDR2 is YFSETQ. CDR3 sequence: CASSSQTGIFSKNIQYF. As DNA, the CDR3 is TGCGCCAGCAGCTCGCAGACAGGGATTTTTTCCAAAAACATTCAGTACTTC. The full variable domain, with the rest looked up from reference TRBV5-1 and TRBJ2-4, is KAGVTQTPRYLIKTRGQQVTLSCSPISGHRSVSWYQQTPGQGLQFLFEYFSETQRNKGNFPGRFSGRQFSNSRSEMNVSTLELGDSALYLCASSSQTGIFSKNIQYFGAGTRLSVL.

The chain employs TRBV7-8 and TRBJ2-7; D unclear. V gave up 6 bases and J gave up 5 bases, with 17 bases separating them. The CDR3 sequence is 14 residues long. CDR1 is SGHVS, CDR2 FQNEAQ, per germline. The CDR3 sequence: CASRGDTRFHEQYF. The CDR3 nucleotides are TGTGCCAGCAGAGGTGACACAAGGTTCCACGAGCAGTACTTC.

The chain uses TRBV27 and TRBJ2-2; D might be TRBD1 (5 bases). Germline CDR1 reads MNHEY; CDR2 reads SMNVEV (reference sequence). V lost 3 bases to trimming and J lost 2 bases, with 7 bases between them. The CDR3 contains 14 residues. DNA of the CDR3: TGTGCCAGCAGTTTCAGGGAAAACACCGGGGAGCTGTTTTTT. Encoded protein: CASSFRENTGELFF.

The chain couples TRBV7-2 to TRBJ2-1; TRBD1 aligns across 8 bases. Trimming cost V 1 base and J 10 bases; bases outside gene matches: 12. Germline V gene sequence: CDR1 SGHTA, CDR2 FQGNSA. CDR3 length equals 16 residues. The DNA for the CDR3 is TGTGCCAGCAGCTTAGGGTTAAGGTCAGGGGGCCTGGAGCAGTTCTTC. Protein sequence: CASSLGLRSGGLEQFF.

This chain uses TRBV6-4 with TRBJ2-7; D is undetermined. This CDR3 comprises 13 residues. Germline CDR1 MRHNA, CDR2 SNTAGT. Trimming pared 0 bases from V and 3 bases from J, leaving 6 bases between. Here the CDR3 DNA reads TGTGCCAGCAGTGACTCCCGCGGCTACGAGCAGTACGTC. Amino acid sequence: CASSDSRGYEQYV.

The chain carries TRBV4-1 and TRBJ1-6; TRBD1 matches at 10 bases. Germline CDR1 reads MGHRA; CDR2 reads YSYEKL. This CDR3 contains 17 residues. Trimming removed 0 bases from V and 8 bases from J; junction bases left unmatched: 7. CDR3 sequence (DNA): TGCGCCAGCAGCCAAGACGAAGCGGGACAGGGGTATTCACCCCTCCACTTT. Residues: CASSQDEAGQGYSPLHF.

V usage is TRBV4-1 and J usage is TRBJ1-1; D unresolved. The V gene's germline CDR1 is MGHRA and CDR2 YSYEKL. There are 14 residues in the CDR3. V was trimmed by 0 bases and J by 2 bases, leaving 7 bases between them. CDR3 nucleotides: TGCGCCAGCAGCCAAGATATTGGCAACACTGAAGCTTTCTTT. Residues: CASSQDIGNTEAFF.

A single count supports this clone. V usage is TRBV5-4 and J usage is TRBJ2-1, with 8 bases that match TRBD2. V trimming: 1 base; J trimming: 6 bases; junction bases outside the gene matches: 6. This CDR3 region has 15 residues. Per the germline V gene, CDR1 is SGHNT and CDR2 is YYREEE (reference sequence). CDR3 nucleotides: TGTGCCAGCAGCTTGAAGGGACTAGTGGGCAATGAGCAGTTCTTC. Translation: CASSLKGLVGNEQFF.

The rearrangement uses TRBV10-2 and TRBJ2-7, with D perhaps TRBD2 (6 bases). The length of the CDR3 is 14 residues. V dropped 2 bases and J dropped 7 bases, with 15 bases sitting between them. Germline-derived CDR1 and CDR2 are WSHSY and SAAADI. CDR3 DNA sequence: TGCGCCAGCAGTGAGGGACTGATCCGGGGGGAGCAGTACGTC. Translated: CASSEGLIRGEQYV.

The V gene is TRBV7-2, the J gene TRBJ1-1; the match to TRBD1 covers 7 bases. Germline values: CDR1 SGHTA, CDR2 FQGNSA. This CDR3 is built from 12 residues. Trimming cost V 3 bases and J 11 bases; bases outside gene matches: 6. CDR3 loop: CASSFRQGSAFF. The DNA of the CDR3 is TGTGCCAGCAGCTTCAGACAGGGATCCGCTTTCTTT.

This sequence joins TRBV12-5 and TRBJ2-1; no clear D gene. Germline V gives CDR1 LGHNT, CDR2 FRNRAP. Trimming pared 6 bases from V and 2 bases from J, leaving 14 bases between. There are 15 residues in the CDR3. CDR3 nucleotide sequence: TGTGCTAGTGGCATGACTCCGCACGCCTACAATGAGCAGTTCTTC. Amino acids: CASGMTPHAYNEQFF. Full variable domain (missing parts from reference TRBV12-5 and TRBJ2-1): DARVTQTPRHKVTEMGQEVTMRCQPILGHNTVFWYRQTMMQGLELLAYFRNRAPLDDSGMPKDRFSAEMPDATLATLKIQPSEPRDSAVYFCASGMTPHAYNEQFFGPGTRLTVL.

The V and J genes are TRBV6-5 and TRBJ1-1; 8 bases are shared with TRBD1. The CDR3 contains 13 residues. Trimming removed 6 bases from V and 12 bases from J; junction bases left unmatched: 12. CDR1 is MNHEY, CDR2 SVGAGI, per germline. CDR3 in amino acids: CASRPTGGSGPFF. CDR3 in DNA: TGTGCCAGCAGACCTACAGGGGGATCGGGACCTTTCTTT.

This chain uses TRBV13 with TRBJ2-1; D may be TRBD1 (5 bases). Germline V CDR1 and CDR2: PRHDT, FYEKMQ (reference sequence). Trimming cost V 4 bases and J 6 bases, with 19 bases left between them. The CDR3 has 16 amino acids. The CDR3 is CASSSPLQGERNEQFF. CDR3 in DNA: TGTGCCAGCAGCTCGCCACTCCAGGGTGAACGCAATGAGCAGTTCTTC.

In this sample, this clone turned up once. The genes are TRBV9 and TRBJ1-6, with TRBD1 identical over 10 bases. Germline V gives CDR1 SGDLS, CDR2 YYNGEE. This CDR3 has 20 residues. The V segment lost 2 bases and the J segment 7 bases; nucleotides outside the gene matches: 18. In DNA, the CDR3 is TGTGCCAGCAGCGTGGGGGTCGGCGGCGCGGGGACAGGGGTGAATTCACCCCTCCACTTT. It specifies CASSVGVGGAGTGVNSPLHF.

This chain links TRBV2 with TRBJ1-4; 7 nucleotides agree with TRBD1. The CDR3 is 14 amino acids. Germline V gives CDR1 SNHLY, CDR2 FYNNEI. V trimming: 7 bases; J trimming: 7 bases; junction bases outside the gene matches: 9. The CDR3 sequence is CASIVTGASEKLFF. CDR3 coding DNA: TGTGCCAGCATCGTCACAGGGGCGAGTGAAAAACTGTTTTTT.

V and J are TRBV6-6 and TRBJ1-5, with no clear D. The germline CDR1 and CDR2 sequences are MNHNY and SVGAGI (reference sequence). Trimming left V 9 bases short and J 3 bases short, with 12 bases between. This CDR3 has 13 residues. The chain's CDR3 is CASLMDYNQPQHF. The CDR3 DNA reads TGTGCCAGTTTAATGGACTACAATCAGCCCCAGCATTTT.

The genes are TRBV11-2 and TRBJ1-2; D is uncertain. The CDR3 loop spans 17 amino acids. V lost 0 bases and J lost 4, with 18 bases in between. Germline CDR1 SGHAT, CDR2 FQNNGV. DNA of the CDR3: TGTGCCAGCAGCTTAGATTTGGGGAGGGTTCATTCCTATGGCTACACCTTC. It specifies CASSLDLGRVHSYGYTF.

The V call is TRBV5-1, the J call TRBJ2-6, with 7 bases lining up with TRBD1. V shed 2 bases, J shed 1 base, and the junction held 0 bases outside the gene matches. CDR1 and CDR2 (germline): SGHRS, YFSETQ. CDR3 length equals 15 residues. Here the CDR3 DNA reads TGCGCCAGCAGCTTACAGGGGTCTGGGGCCAACGTCCTGACTTTC. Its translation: CASSLQGSGANVLTF.